Listed below are T cell receptor beta chains from one sample, sequenced in a study of graft-versus-host responses after intestinal transplantation. Sequenced by immunoSEQ multiplex PCR; TCRdb stores in-frame clones only, minus some. The sample shows about 100,000 clones, roughly 91% of them seen only once. Their target antigens are unknown. The specimen was unstimulated CD4+ T cells sorted from spleen or lymph node cells, collected before transplant. Receptor source: a human donor who was the organ donor for an intestinal transplant. CDR3s include the opening cysteine and the closing phenylalanine or tryptophan. The D gene is left open where the match is weak.

>TRBJ1-5|-|TRBV18
CASSPIQGNQPQHF
>TRBJ2-3|TRBD2|TRBV7-2
CASSLEDSGVFFTDTQYF
>TRBJ2-5|TRBD2|TRBV9
CASSVEAGVYQETQYF
>TRBJ2-2|-|TRBV6-5
CASSYDPGTGELFF
>TRBJ2-2|TRBD1|TRBV18
CASSPLGGANTGELFF
>TRBJ2-5|TRBD1|TRBV5-6
CASSNGDRAGETQYF
>TRBJ1-4|-|TRBV5-6
CASSSGWSGEKLFF
>TRBJ1-2|TRBD1|TRBV7-2
CASSLARGYGYTF
>TRBJ2-4|TRBD2|TRBV4-1
CASSQAGTSPDIQYF
>TRBJ2-3|-|TRBV4-3
CASSPRAAGSYTDTQYF
>TRBJ1-5|-|TRBV2
CASSENVAGTNQPQHF
>-|-|TRBV9
CASSPSSLSYEQYF
>TRBJ2-2|-|TRBV6-6
CASSFRTGELFF
>TRBJ1-3|-|TRBV13
CASSLSVSEFGNTIYF
>TRBJ1-2|-|TRBV19
CATQRPLGYGYTF
>TRBJ2-7|-|TRBV5-8
CASNNKGNPYEQYF
>TRBJ1-1|-|TRBV2
CASIEGPTEAFF
>TRBJ2-1|TRBD2|TRBV2
CANPEGLAGGLSSYNEQFF
>TRBJ1-1|-|TRBV5-1
CASSSTGNTEAFF
>TRBJ2-7|TRBD2|TRBV7-2
CASSPPGLAGGDEQYF
>TRBJ1-4|-|TRBV6-5
CASGLMTSTNEKLFF
>TRBJ2-1|-|TRBV30
CAWQQTSTGNNEQFF
>TRBJ2-5|-|TRBV5-6
CASSLVGGQETQYF
>TRBJ2-7|TRBD1|TRBV7-2
CASSLKGQAEQYF
>-|TRBD1|TRBV7-2
CASSLNRGSYEQYF
>TRBJ1-2|TRBD1|TRBV9
CASSVAWDRGGYTF
>TRBJ2-2|-|TRBV6-4
CASSDRQGELFF
>TRBJ1-3|TRBD1|TRBV19
CASSITGGSGNTIYF
>TRBJ1-2|-|TRBV5-1
CASSLVSQDSYGYTF
>TRBJ2-3|TRBD1|TRBV11-2
CASSNGQVGGTDTQYF
>TRBJ2-1|-|TRBV6-1
CASSEVSTGSNEQFF
>TRBJ2-4|-|TRBV4-2
CASSQWRLAKNIQYF
>TRBJ2-5|-|TRBV7-8
CASSLLYRGASGETQYF
>TRBJ1-2|TRBD1|TRBV5-4
CASSSQGAATSSYTF
>TRBJ1-2|-|TRBV11-2
CASSLGVGNYGYTF
>TRBJ2-3|TRBD2|TRBV11-2
CASTRRGGTDTQYF